This T cell receptor (beta chain) derives from a study of control samples from healthy donors and cancer patients. The trim removed 6 bases at V and 5 bases at J, leaving 6 bases unmatched. Per germline, CDR1 SNHLY and CDR2 FYNNEI. The CDR3 runs 14 residues. Generated by immunoSEQ multiplex PCR, the TCRdb table keeps only in-frame clones and is missing some. The table shows 120,000 or so clones, with about 88% occurring only once. The sequencing sample was made of blood. The chain links TRBV2 to TRBJ2-5, with 10 bases that match TRBD2. This TCR derives from a man between 18 and 35 years old in good health. In DNA form, the CDR3 reads TGTGCCAGCAGAGAGGGACTAGCGAGGGAGACCCAGTACTTC. Residues: CASREGLARETQYF.